This TCR beta chain was sequenced for a study of T cells expressing NK-cell markers. About the research overall: Sequencing of TCR beta repertoires drew on sorted CD3+CD56+NKG2C+, CD3+CD56+NKG2C- and CD3+CD56-NKG2C+ T cells.

Each CDR3 protein gets one entry in TCRdb, which reprocessed the 5' RACE reads and gives no DNA. This sample contains approximately 440,000 distinct CDR3 sequences. Study outcomes and limitations: Of the CD8+ T cell pool in more than 5 donors, roughly 1.0-7.5% was accounted for by dominant NKG2C+ clonotypes. These clonotypes, the leaders elsewhere, also led the CD3+CD56-NKG2C+ fraction in a few donors.

The germline V gene encodes CDR1 GTSNPN and CDR2 SVGIG (reference sequence). The CDR3 runs to 15 residues. About this clonotype: Its antigen is as yet unknown.

The receptor comes from a woman aged 50 to 65 in good health. The chain recombines TRBV30 with TRBJ1-4. Material for sequencing was blood T cells: a sorted CD56 or NKG2C T cell subset, CD4+ or CD8+ T cells, or bulk PBMC T cells (not recorded which). The CDR3 loop is CAWSVLGGPNEKLFF.